A single sample is the source of the 20 T cell receptor beta chains below, sequenced in a study of T cells in Graves' hyperthyroidism and ophthalmopathy. RNA transcripts provided the source from which TCR beta CDR3 regions were amplified. The HTBI primer set was used in a first-round RT-PCR of the TCR CDR3. Using its own MiXCR run on the multiplex PCR reads, TCRdb lists one record per CDR3 protein. The sample contains fewer than 400,000 distinct CDR3 sequences, over 12% of which appear only once. The sample taken for sequencing was blood. The receptors were sampled from a man aged 50 to 59 with Graves' ophthalmopathy.

CDR3 sequence: CASRGEARRYEQYF. The CDR3 DNA is TGTGCCAGCAGAGGGGAGGCGCGACGCTACGAGCAGTACTTC. The chain couples TRBV2 to TRBJ2-7; D may be TRBD2 (6 bases). This CDR3 spans 14 amino acids. V was trimmed by 6 bases and J by 3 bases, leaving 15 bases between them. The germline CDR1 and CDR2 sequences are SNHLY and FYNNEI.

There are many counts of this clonotype. This rearrangement joins TRBV5-6 to TRBJ2-1; 9 bases are a match to TRBD2. The CDR3 extends over 15 amino acids. Germline-derived CDR1 and CDR2 are SGHDT and YYEEEE. The V and J ends lost 1 base and 6 bases, in that order; junction bases with no gene match: 5. The CDR3 is CASSLLAGSANEQFF. For the CDR3, the DNA is TGTGCCAGCAGCTTGCTAGCGGGGAGTGCCAATGAGCAGTTCTTC. The full variable domain, rest sourced from reference TRBV5-6 and TRBJ2-1, is DAGVTQSPTHLIKTRGQQVTLRCSPKSGHDTVSWYQQALGQGPQFIFQYYEEEERQRGNFPDRFSGHQFPNYSSELNVNALLLGDSALYLCASSLLAGSANEQFFGPGTRLTVL.

This clonotype came up many times. This rearrangement joins TRBV10-3 to TRBJ2-5, with D maybe TRBD2 (6 bases). The V gene's germline CDR1 is ENHRY and CDR2 SYGVKD. This CDR3 spans 14 amino acids. Trimming left V 10 bases short and J 5 bases short, with 20 bases between. CDR3 sequence: CATGVGGRIETQYF. CDR3 coding DNA: TGTGCCACCGGGGTCGGAGGGAGGATCGAGACCCAGTACTTC.

The table lists this clonotype with a few counts. The rearrangement links TRBV6-1 to TRBJ2-1; perhaps TRBD2 as D (5 bases). Germline CDR1 is MNHNS and CDR2 is SASEGT. CDR3 length: 12 amino acids. V lost 6 bases, J lost 8 bases, and 11 bases lay in between. In DNA form, the CDR3 reads TGTGCCAGCAGCCGTACTAGACATGAGCAGTTCTTC. Translation gives CASSRTRHEQFF.

The chain joins TRBV10-1 to TRBJ2-2; perhaps TRBD1 as D (5 bases). Germline-derived CDR1 and CDR2 are WNHNN and SYGVQD (reference sequence). The CDR3 contains 16 residues. Trimming removed 0 bases from V and 4 bases from J, with 12 bases in between. The CDR3 DNA is TGCGCCAGCAGTGAGTCATCAGGGCTGAGCACCGGGGAGCTGTTTTTT. Amino acid sequence: CASSESSGLSTGELFF.

This clonotype was recorded at least ten times. The chain links TRBV27 to TRBJ1-1; 7 positions agree with TRBD1. The CDR3 extends over 15 amino acids. The V gene's germline CDR1 is MNHEY and CDR2 SMNVEV (reference sequence). V gave up 5 bases and J gave up 0 bases; unmatched junction bases: 6. This chain's CDR3 is CASSRYRGLNTEAFF. The DNA of the CDR3 is TGTGCCAGCAGTCGATACAGGGGACTGAACACTGAAGCTTTCTTT.

Concerning this clonotype: A much larger clonotype is one base distant, so this may be a read error. The V and J genes are TRBV28 and TRBJ2-7; TRBD2 matches at 11 bases. The ends lost 6 bases at V and 2 bases at J; junction bases unmatched: 9. This CDR3 is 16 amino acids long. Germline CDR1 MDHEN, CDR2 SYDVKM. CDR3: CASSGATSGTTYEQYF. DNA of the CDR3: TGTGCCAGCAGCGGAGCGACTAGCGGGACTACCTACGAGCAGTACTTC. Full variable domain (rest looked up from reference TRBV28 and TRBJ2-7): DVKVTQSSRYLVKRTGEKVFLECVQDMDHENMFWYRQDPGLGLRLIYFSYDVKMKEKGDIPEGYSVSREKKERFSLILESASTNQTSMYLCASSGATSGTTYEQYFGPGTRLTVT.

This clonotype came up many times. The chain is built from TRBV5-4 and TRBJ2-1; 8 bases align to TRBD2. Losses at the gene ends were 1 base for V and 6 bases for J; bases not matched to a gene: 6. The CDR3 length is 15 residues. Germline V gives CDR1 SGHNT, CDR2 YYREEE (reference sequence). The CDR3 region has the DNA TGTGCCAGCAGCTTGAGGCTAGCGGGCTCCAATGAGCAGTTCTTC. Protein sequence: CASSLRLAGSNEQFF.

The chain carries TRBV2 and TRBJ2-2; a possible D gene is TRBD1 (7 bases). CDR1 is SNHLY, CDR2 FYNNEI, per germline. This CDR3 is 16 amino acids long. V was trimmed by 2 bases and J by 7 bases, leaving 17 bases between them. The CDR3 protein is CASSERQGGPGGELFF. The CDR3 region has the DNA TGTGCCAGCAGTGAACGGCAGGGGGGCCCTGGCGGGGAGCTGTTTTTT.

There are many counts of this clonotype. This rearrangement joins TRBV7-3 to TRBJ2-5; 10 positions match TRBD2. CDR1 and CDR2 from the germline V gene are SGHTA and FQGTGA. The CDR3 contains 15 residues. The trim removed 5 bases at V and 4 bases at J, leaving 7 bases unmatched. CDR3 region: CASSAAGGRGETQYF. CDR3 nucleotide sequence: TGTGCCAGCAGCGCAGCGGGAGGGCGAGGAGAGACCCAGTACTTC.

The J gene is TRBJ1-1, the V gene TRBV25-1, with D possibly TRBD1 on 5 matching bases. The germline V gene encodes CDR1 MGHDK and CDR2 SYGVNS. Trimming took off 7 bases at V and 1 base at J, with 16 bases between the two ends. CDR3 size: 15 residues. Written as DNA, the CDR3 is TGTGCCAGCAAGTTTTCAGGAAGGGGGAACACTGAAGCTTTCTTT. It yields the protein CASKFSGRGNTEAFF.

This clonotype was picked up many times. This chain links TRBV12-3 or TRBV12-4 with TRBJ1-2, with a possible D match to TRBD1 (5 bases). This CDR3 has 13 amino acids. V lost 6 bases to trimming and J lost 4 bases, with 12 bases between them. The CDR3 nucleotides read TGTGCCAGCAGCCGAGACAGAATCTATGGCTACACCTTC. This gives the protein CASSRDRIYGYTF.

This clonotype was recorded at least ten times. The chain is built from TRBV2 and TRBJ1-2; the D gene is possibly TRBD1 (5 bases). The ends were cut back, 9 bases at V and 6 bases at J, with 17 bases in the middle. Looked up from germline, CDR1 is SNHLY and CDR2 is FYNNEI. CDR3 length: 13 amino acids. Here the CDR3 reads CARGRDLGHGYTF. The CDR3 nucleotides are TGTGCCAGGGGGAGGGACCTTGGGCATGGCTACACCTTC.

This clonotype came up a few times. The germline gene is not matched at one end of the junction; a read error may be the cause. The chain uses TRBV10-1 and TRBJ2-5; 7 nucleotides agree with TRBD1. Germline V gene sequence: CDR1 WNHNN, CDR2 SYGVQD (reference sequence). The length of the CDR3 is 13 residues. CDR3 coding DNA: TGCGCCAGCAGACAGGGGATCGGAGAGACCCGGTACTTC. Protein product: CASRQGIGETRYF.

This clonotype occurred many times. The rearrangement joins TRBV28 to TRBJ2-1; D perhaps matches TRBD2 (5 bases). Trimming stripped 1 base from V and 9 bases from J, with 10 bases between. The CDR3 extends over 13 amino acids. In germline, CDR1 is MDHEN, CDR2 SYDVKM. CDR3 sequence: CASSLSDSGEQFF. CDR3 DNA sequence: TGTGCCAGCAGTTTATCGGACTCCGGTGAGCAGTTCTTC.

This rearrangement joins TRBV20-1 to TRBJ2-6; tentatively, D is TRBD1 (6 bases). This CDR3 is 14 amino acids long. V was clipped by 5 bases and J by 1 base, with 9 bases between them. Germline V lookup: CDR1 DFQATT, CDR2 SNEGSKA (reference sequence). This CDR3 reads CSAVQGSGANVLTF. The CDR3 DNA follows: TGCAGTGCTGTTCAGGGGTCTGGGGCCAACGTCCTGACTTTC.

This clonotype was seen ten or more times. J is TRBJ2-7 and V is TRBV28; 11 nucleotides match TRBD2. Germline-derived CDR1 and CDR2 are MDHEN and SYDVKM. With V trimmed by 6 bases and J by 0 bases, 13 bases remained unmatched. This CDR3 comprises 18 residues. The CDR3 loop is CASRTPGLAGLHSYEQYF. CDR3 nucleotides: TGTGCCAGCAGAACCCCCGGACTAGCGGGCTTACACTCCTACGAGCAGTACTTC.

Note on this clonotype: Germline and junction disagree at one end, which may indicate a read error. The V gene is TRBV15, the J gene TRBJ2-2; possibly TRBD2 for D (5 bases). Germline V lookup: CDR1 LNHNV, CDR2 YYDKDF (reference sequence). The CDR3 has 13 residues. This CDR3 is CATSRAITGEPFF. CDR3 DNA: TGTGCCACCAGCAGGGCCATTACCGGGGAGCCGTTTTTT.

This chain uses TRBV11-2 with TRBJ2-3; D is uncertain. Germline V gene sequence: CDR1 SGHAT, CDR2 FQNNGV. This CDR3 is 16 amino acids long. Deletions cut 8 bases from V and 2 bases from J, with 20 bases between. CDR3 residues: CASPGGVRKPTDTQYF. Written as DNA, the CDR3 is TGTGCCAGCCCGGGTGGAGTCCGTAAGCCCACAGATACGCAGTATTTT.

This clonotype has ten or more counts. The genes are TRBV3-1 and TRBJ2-3; 11 bases are shared with TRBD2. The CDR3 extends over 16 amino acids. V gave up 1 base and J gave up 6 bases; unmatched junction bases: 6. CDR1 LGHDT and CDR2 YNNKEL come from the germline V gene (reference sequence). The CDR3 is CASSQALAGGWDTQYF. The CDR3 DNA reads TGTGCCAGCAGCCAAGCTCTAGCGGGAGGTTGGGATACGCAGTATTTT.